This T cell receptor (beta chain) emerged from a study of human T cells and chemical hapten exposure. Overall study context: A roughly 2 cm by roughly 2 cm inner upper arm patch received 2% DPC for sensitization.

On this clonotype itself: What it binds is unknown.

General observations from the study: PT1 expanded TCR numbers tracked positively with patch test score.

Indicated time point: pre-sensitization, week 0. The treatment was: therapeutic diphenylcyclopropenone sensitization with weekly scalp DPC. Germline-derived CDR1 and CDR2 are MNHNY and SVGAGI (reference sequence). CDR3 length: 14 amino acids. V was clipped by 8 bases and J by 0 bases, with 13 bases between them. From the RACE reads, TCRdb called clonotypes with MiXCR, one entry per CDR3 protein. The table shows about 270,000 distinct CDR3 sequences, with around 7.7% occurring only once. This TCR was recovered from a man aged 18 to 30 with alopecia areata. Some clones in this sample may be carry-over from other donors' samples. The source was whole blood, collected in connection with sensitization to the hapten diphenylcyclopropenone (DPC). The chain employs TRBV6-6 and TRBJ1-1; D is possibly TRBD1 (5 bases). DNA of the CDR3: TGTGCCAGCCGGGGTGGGGCTTTGAACACTGAAGCTTTCTTT. Translation gives CASRGGALNTEAFF.